This entry features one TCR beta chain sequence. Its antigen is as yet unknown. Regarding donors, all were healthy bone marrow donors. This entry comes from a study of cytomegalovirus exposure and HLA in healthy donors. This CDR3 has 12 amino acids. Germline V gives CDR1 GTSNPN, CDR2 SVGIG (reference sequence). The V gene end was trimmed by 2 bases and the J gene end by 14 bases; junction bases not matched to a gene: 8. The PCR was carried out with 60 Vbeta primers and 13 Jbeta primers. Sequencing used immunoSEQ multiplex PCR; TCRdb keeps in-frame clones, though not all of them. The sample comprises fewer than 40,000 clones, roughly 89% of which are singletons, and roughly an eighth rests with the top ten. Study results and caveats: Most CMV-associated TCR beta chains were later found to appear HLA-restricted.

The sample taken for sequencing was PBMCs. The TCR comes from a woman between 35 and 50 years old in good health and CMV-seropositive. The gene calls are TRBV30 and TRBJ2-1, with 8 bases fitting TRBD2. CDR3 in DNA: TGTGCCTGGAGTAGCGGGGGCATGGGGGAGTTCTTC. Protein sequence: CAWSSGGMGEFF.